A single sample gave rise to the 30 T cell receptor beta chains below, sequenced in a study of cytomegalovirus exposure and HLA in healthy donors. Primers: 60 Vbeta forward and 13 Jbeta reverse. Using immunoSEQ multiplex PCR, the repertoire was profiled, and TCRdb retains in-frame clones only, with some absent. The repertoire holds about 78,000 clones, with 65% to 85% as singletons. Source material: PBMCs. These receptors came from a woman aged 50 to 60 in good health and CMV-seronegative.

The rearrangement uses TRBV18 and TRBJ1-5; a possible D gene is TRBD1 (6 bases). This CDR3 region has 17 residues. Between the trimmed V and J ends, which lost 3 bases and 6 bases, there was a span of 21 bases. The V gene's germline CDR1 is KGHSH and CDR2 LQKENI. This CDR3 is CASSPLPRGAQGQPQHF. The CDR3 DNA sequence: TGTGCCAGCTCACCTCTCCCCCGGGGGGCGCAGGGTCAGCCCCAGCATTTT.

The CDR3 here is CASSLTGGDETQYF. The CDR3 region has the DNA TGTGCCAGCAGCTTAACAGGGGGCGACGAGACCCAGTACTTC. V is TRBV7-3 and J is TRBJ2-5; TRBD1 aligns across 7 bases. The length of the CDR3 is 14 residues. The V and J ends lost 0 bases and 5 bases, in that order; junction bases with no gene match: 3. Per germline, CDR1 SGHTA and CDR2 FQGTGA.

The CDR3 loop reads CASSVAQGDVNTEAFF. DNA for the CDR3: TGTGCCAGCAGCGTAGCACAGGGAGACGTGAACACTGAAGCTTTCTTT. This chain connects TRBV9 to TRBJ1-1, with D possibly being TRBD1 (6 bases). V lost 0 bases and J lost 0, with 12 bases in between. Germline V lookup: CDR1 SGDLS, CDR2 YYNGEE. CDR3 size: 16 residues.

The chain joins TRBV5-1 to TRBJ1-2; 9 bases align to TRBD1. The germline CDR1 and CDR2 sequences are SGHRS and YFSETQ. V lost 2 bases to trimming and J lost 3 bases; unmatched junction nucleotides: 8. CDR3 length: 16 residues. CDR3 sequence reads: CASSLATGGEHYGYTF. CDR3 sequence (DNA): TGCGCCAGCAGCTTAGCTACAGGGGGCGAACACTATGGCTACACCTTC.

The chain employs TRBV19 and TRBJ1-3, with TRBD1 as a possible D gene (5 bases). This CDR3 has 16 residues. V lost 5 bases to trimming and J lost 0 bases, with 14 bases between them. Germline V CDR1 and CDR2: LNHDA, SQIVND (reference sequence). CDR3 sequence: CASSVGQQVSGNTIYF. The CDR3, as DNA: TGTGCCAGTAGTGTCGGACAACAGGTCTCTGGAAACACCATATATTTT.

The gene calls are TRBV5-1 and TRBJ1-3, with D tentatively TRBD1 (5 bases). This CDR3 spans 15 amino acids. CDR1 is SGHRS and CDR2 is YFSETQ in the germline V gene. The ends were cut back, 5 bases at V and 3 bases at J, with 15 bases in the middle. The CDR3 coding sequence is TGCGCCAGCAGACACGGGACTTCAATTGGAAACACCATATATTTT. It yields the protein CASRHGTSIGNTIYF.

This sequence joins TRBV7-3 and TRBJ1-2, with D possibly being TRBD1 (6 bases). Trimming cost V 6 bases and J 2 bases, with 16 bases left between them. Germline V gene sequence: CDR1 SGHTA, CDR2 FQGTGA. This CDR3 comprises 15 residues. CDR3 loop: CASSYDLTGNYGYTF. The CDR3 DNA reads as TGTGCCAGCAGTTACGACCTTACAGGGAACTATGGCTACACCTTC. The entire variable domain, with the rest obtained from reference TRBV7-3 and TRBJ1-2, is as follows: GAGVSQTPSNKVTEKGKYVELRCDPISGHTALYWYRQSLGQGPEFLIYFQGTGAADDSGLPNDRFFAVRPEGSVSTLKIQRTERGDSAVYLCASSYDLTGNYGYTFGSGTRLTVV.

The chain has TRBV11-3 and TRBJ2-3, with 8 bases that match TRBD1. The CDR3 has 15 residues. Germline V gene data show CDR1 as SGHNT and CDR2 as YENEEA. With V trimmed by 3 bases and J by 1 base, 3 bases remained unmatched. CDR3 DNA sequence: TGTGCCAGCAGCTTCGGACAGGGAGGCACAGATACGCAGTATTTT. Amino acids: CASSFGQGGTDTQYF.

This clone was counted once. The V and J genes are TRBV29-1 and TRBJ1-1; 8 bases fit TRBD1. The length of the CDR3 is 13 residues. J lost 3 bases, V lost 4 bases, and 4 bases had no gene match. Germline V gene lookup returns CDR1 SQVTM and CDR2 ANQGSEA. CDR3 region: CSVGTGPDTEAFF. The CDR3 DNA sequence: TGCAGCGTTGGGACAGGGCCGGACACTGAAGCTTTCTTT.

This clone was seen a few times. The chain joins TRBV19 to TRBJ2-2; D is unresolved. V was pared by 5 bases and J by 1 base, with 14 bases between. The V gene's germline CDR1 is LNHDA and CDR2 SQIVND (reference sequence). This CDR3 contains 16 residues. The CDR3 bases are TGTGCCAGTAGTCCCGCGACTCGAAGGAACACCGGGGAGCTGTTTTTT. Amino acids: CASSPATRRNTGELFF.

The chain has TRBV4-1 and TRBJ2-5; 10 positions agree with TRBD2. J was trimmed by 5 bases and V by 4 bases; bases with no gene match: 13. CDR1 is MGHRA, CDR2 YSYEKL, per germline. The CDR3 length is 17 residues. CDR3 sequence: CASSRTTGTSVQETQYF. The CDR3 DNA follows: TGCGCCAGCAGCCGAACAACCGGGACTAGCGTCCAGGAGACCCAGTACTTC.

The chain recombines TRBV9 with TRBJ1-1; D perhaps matches TRBD1 (6 bases). The CDR3 runs to 14 residues. Germline assignment: CDR1 SGDLS and CDR2 YYNGEE. Trimming pared 0 bases from V and 8 bases from J, leaving 14 bases between. CDR3 protein: CASSVVGRGAEAFF. The DNA for the CDR3 is TGTGCCAGCAGCGTAGTAGGGCGGGGGGCGGAAGCTTTCTTT. Looking up the rest from reference TRBV9 and TRBJ1-1 gives the full variable domain: DSGVTQTPKHLITATGQRVTLRCSPRSGDLSVYWYQQSLDQGLQFLIQYYNGEERAKGNILERFSAQQFPDLHSELNLSSLELGDSALYFCASSVVGRGAEAFFGQGTRLTVV.

As concerns this clone: Mismatch with germline at one junction end may stem from a read error. This sequence joins TRBV7-9 and TRBJ2-5, with TRBD2 matching 9 bases. Germline lookup yields CDR1 SEHNR and CDR2 FQNEAQ (reference sequence). This CDR3 has 15 residues. The CDR3 protein is CPSSLSGRYQETQYF. CDR3 coding DNA: TGTCCCAGCAGCTTGAGCGGGAGGTACCAAGAGACCCAGTACTTC.

This sequence joins TRBV7-2 and TRBJ2-2; 7 positions match TRBD2. CDR1 is SGHTA, CDR2 FQGNSA, per germline. The CDR3 totals 15 residues. V shed 3 bases and J 1 base; nucleotides not matched to a gene: 2. CDR3 nucleotides: TGTGCCAGCAGCTTTAAGCGGGGGAACACCGGGGAGCTGTTTTTT. Encoded protein: CASSFKRGNTGELFF.

The genes are TRBV27 and TRBJ2-2, with 12 positions matching TRBD2. From germline, CDR1 is MNHEY and CDR2 SMNVEV (reference sequence). The V and J ends lost 8 bases and 13 bases, in that order; junction bases with no gene match: 5. The CDR3 is 12 amino acids. CDR3: CASLGLAGSLFF. CDR3 DNA sequence: TGTGCCAGCCTCGGACTAGCGGGATCGCTGTTTTTT.

CDR3 sequence (DNA): TGTGCCATCAGTGAAACTTCCCGGGACAGGGGAGGCTATGGCTACACCTTC. Amino acids: CAISETSRDRGGYGYTF. The chain uses TRBV10-3 and TRBJ1-2, with 10 bases aligning to TRBD1. The V gene's germline CDR1 is ENHRY and CDR2 SYGVKD. J gave up 4 bases and V 3 bases, and 11 bases lay outside the gene matches. The CDR3 has 17 residues.

The chain links TRBV11-2 to TRBJ1-1; 8 nucleotides line up with TRBD1. Germline CDR1 is SGHAT and CDR2 is FQNNGV. The V segment lost 5 bases and the J segment 5 bases; nucleotides outside the gene matches: 7. The CDR3 loop spans 14 amino acids. Here the CDR3 reads CASSAGQGITEAFF. The CDR3 DNA is TGTGCCAGCAGCGCCGGACAGGGAATAACTGAAGCTTTCTTT.

J is TRBJ1-1 and V is TRBV5-1; D is unclear. Germline V gene lookup returns CDR1 SGHRS and CDR2 YFSETQ. The CDR3 has 12 residues. The CDR3 here is CAGTRENTEAFF. The CDR3 DNA reads TGCGCGGGAACACGGGAGAACACTGAAGCTTTCTTT.

This chain links TRBV28 with TRBJ2-7, with 7 nucleotides matching TRBD1. The CDR3 covers 17 residues. J lost 4 bases, V lost 4 bases, and 16 bases had no gene match. Germline V CDR1 and CDR2: MDHEN, SYDVKM. The CDR3 loop is CASSYPRGGDSQYEQYF. The DNA of the CDR3 is TGTGCCAGCAGTTACCCAAGAGGTGGGGACAGTCAATACGAGCAGTACTTC.

The rearrangement joins TRBV6-1 to TRBJ2-1; 8 bases align to TRBD1. This CDR3 is 11 amino acids long. After removal of 8 bases from V and 9 bases from J, the junction contained 3 bases not matched to a gene. CDR1 is MNHNS, CDR2 SASEGT, per germline. The CDR3 sequence: CASRTGLEQFF. CDR3 nucleotide sequence: TGTGCCAGCCGGACAGGGCTTGAGCAGTTCTTC.

The chain uses TRBV28 and TRBJ2-1; D gene unclear. V lost 2 bases, J lost 6 bases, and 5 bases lay in between. This CDR3 is built from 12 residues. The germline CDR1 and CDR2 sequences are MDHEN and SYDVKM. In nucleotides, the CDR3 is TGTGCCAGCAGTTTAACGGGCAATGAGCAGTTCTTC. Protein: CASSLTGNEQFF.

The rearrangement uses TRBV30 and TRBJ1-5; 8 bases match TRBD1. Germline values: CDR1 GTSNPN, CDR2 SVGIG (reference sequence). The CDR3 is 14 amino acids. The V gene end was trimmed by 1 base and the J gene end by 2 bases; junction bases not matched to a gene: 1. CDR3 sequence (DNA): TGTGCCTGGAGTGGGGACAGGCGCAATCAGCCCCAGCATTTT. Amino acids: CAWSGDRRNQPQHF.

This sequence joins TRBV5-1 and TRBJ2-1, with a tentative D call TRBD2 (5 bases). The CDR3 has 18 residues. Per the germline V gene, CDR1 is SGHRS and CDR2 is YFSETQ. V lost 4 bases and J 0 bases, leaving 20 bases between the germline ends. As DNA, the CDR3 is TGCGCCAGCAGCCCCCGTCCACCTGGACTGAGCTCCTACAATGAGCAGTTCTTC. Amino acids: CASSPRPPGLSSYNEQFF.

V usage is TRBV7-9 and J usage is TRBJ2-1, with 10 positions matching TRBD2. CDR1 is SEHNR, CDR2 FQNEAQ, per germline (reference sequence). CDR3 length: 14 amino acids. J gave up 3 bases and V 4 bases, and 0 bases lay outside the gene matches. The CDR3 loop reads CASSSSGGYNEQFF. CDR3 in DNA: TGTGCCAGCAGCTCTAGCGGGGGCTACAATGAGCAGTTCTTC.

V gene TRBV28 combines with J gene TRBJ2-7; weak D call: TRBD2 (5 bases). This CDR3 spans 15 amino acids. The germline V gene has CDR1 MDHEN and CDR2 SYDVKM. Between the trimmed V and J ends, which lost 2 bases and 0 bases, there was a span of 11 bases. The DNA of the CDR3 is TGTGCCAGCAGTTTACGGGGTTCTAGCTCCTACGAGCAGTACTTC. This gives the protein CASSLRGSSSYEQYF.

This rearrangement joins TRBV6-6 to TRBJ2-3; 8 nucleotides align to TRBD1. The V segment lost 0 bases and the J segment 4 bases; nucleotides outside the gene matches: 3. Germline-derived CDR1 and CDR2 are MNHNY and SVGAGI (reference sequence). The CDR3 loop spans 15 amino acids. The CDR3: CASSYSDRVADTQYF. As DNA, the CDR3 is TGTGCCAGCAGTTACTCGGACAGGGTGGCAGATACGCAGTATTTT.

The V call is TRBV5-1, the J call TRBJ2-3; maybe TRBD2 (6 bases). V was shortened by 0 bases and J by 2 bases, with 7 bases between the two germline ends. The CDR3 is 14 amino acids. Germline assignment: CDR1 SGHRS and CDR2 YFSETQ. Here the CDR3 DNA reads TGCGCCAGCAGCTTGGCACTAGCCACAGATACGCAGTATTTT. Protein sequence: CASSLALATDTQYF.

The V and J genes are TRBV5-5 and TRBJ2-5, with 8 bases matching TRBD2. V gave up 3 bases and J gave up 3 bases; unmatched junction bases: 7. Germline loops: CDR1 SGHKS, CDR2 YYEKEE (reference sequence). The CDR3 runs to 15 residues. The DNA for the CDR3 is TGTGCCAGCAGCTCGGGGCCGGGACTAGAAGAGACCCAGTACTTC. This translates into CASSSGPGLEETQYF. Complete variable domain (other parts from reference TRBV5-5 and TRBJ2-5): DAGVTQSPTHLIKTRGQQVTLRCSPISGHKSVSWYQQVLGQGPQFIFQYYEKEERGRGNFPDRFSARQFPNYSSELNVNALLLGDSALYLCASSSGPGLEETQYFGPGTRLLVL.

The rearrangement links TRBV5-1 to TRBJ2-3, with TRBD1 matching over 7 bases. The CDR3 is 14 amino acids. Germline values: CDR1 SGHRS, CDR2 YFSETQ. The junction had 5 bases not matched to a gene; V was cut back by 3 bases and J by 4 bases. CDR3 coding DNA: TGCGCCAGCAGCTCACAGGGGTGGGCAGATACGCAGTATTTT. It codes for CASSSQGWADTQYF.

This sequence joins TRBV6-5 and TRBJ2-5; the D gene is possibly TRBD1 (6 bases). Trimming took 6 bases from V and 6 from J, leaving 17 bases between them. Germline V gene sequence: CDR1 MNHEY, CDR2 SVGAGI. The CDR3 loop spans 14 amino acids. DNA of the CDR3: TGTGCCAGCAGGACGGCAGGGGAAGGGAAGACCCAGTACTTC. Protein product: CASRTAGEGKTQYF.